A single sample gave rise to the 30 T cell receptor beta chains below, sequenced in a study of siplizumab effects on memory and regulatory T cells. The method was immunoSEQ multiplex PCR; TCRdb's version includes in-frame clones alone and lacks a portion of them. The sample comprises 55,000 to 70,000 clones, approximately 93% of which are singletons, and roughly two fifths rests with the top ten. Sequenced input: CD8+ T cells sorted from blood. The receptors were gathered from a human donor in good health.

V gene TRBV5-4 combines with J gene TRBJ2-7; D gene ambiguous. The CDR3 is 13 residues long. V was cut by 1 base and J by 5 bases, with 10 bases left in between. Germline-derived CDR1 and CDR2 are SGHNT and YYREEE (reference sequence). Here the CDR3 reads CASSLYGTHEQYF. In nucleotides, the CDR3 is TGTGCCAGCAGCTTGTATGGCACCCACGAGCAGTACTTC.

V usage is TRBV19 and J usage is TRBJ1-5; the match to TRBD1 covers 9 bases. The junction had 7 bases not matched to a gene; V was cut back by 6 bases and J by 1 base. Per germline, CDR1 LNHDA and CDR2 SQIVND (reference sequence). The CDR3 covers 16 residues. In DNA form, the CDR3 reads TGTGCCAGTAGACCGACAGGGGGTCTAAGCAATCAGCCCCAGCATTTT. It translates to CASRPTGGLSNQPQHF.

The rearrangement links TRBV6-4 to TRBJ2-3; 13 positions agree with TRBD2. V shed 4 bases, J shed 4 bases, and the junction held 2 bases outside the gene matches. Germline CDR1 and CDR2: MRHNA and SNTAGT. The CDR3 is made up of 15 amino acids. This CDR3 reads CASSGLAGGPDTQYF. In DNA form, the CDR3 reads TGTGCCAGCAGTGGACTAGCGGGAGGTCCAGATACGCAGTATTTT.

CDR3 in amino acids: CASSRGLRTSDYGDVEQFF. The CDR3 nucleotides read TGTGCCAGCAGTAGGGGTTTGAGGACTTCGGACTACGGAGATGTTGAGCAGTTCTTC. J is TRBJ2-1 and V is TRBV28; maybe TRBD2 (6 bases). The CDR3 runs to 19 residues. Trimming stripped 5 bases from V and 9 bases from J, with 32 bases between. Germline V lookup: CDR1 MDHEN, CDR2 SYDVKM.

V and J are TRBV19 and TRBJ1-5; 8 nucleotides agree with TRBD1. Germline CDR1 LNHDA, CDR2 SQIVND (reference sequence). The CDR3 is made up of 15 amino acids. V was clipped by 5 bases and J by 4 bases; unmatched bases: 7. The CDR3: CASSLHRDRNQPQHF. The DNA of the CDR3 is TGTGCCAGTAGTCTCCACCGGGACAGGAATCAGCCCCAGCATTTT.

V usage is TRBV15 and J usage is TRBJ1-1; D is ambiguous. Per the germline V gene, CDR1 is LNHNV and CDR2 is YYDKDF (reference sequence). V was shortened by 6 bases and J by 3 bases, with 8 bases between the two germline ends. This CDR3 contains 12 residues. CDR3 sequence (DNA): TGTGCCACCAGGGGTGGGTACACTGAAGCTTTCTTT. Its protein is CATRGGYTEAFF.

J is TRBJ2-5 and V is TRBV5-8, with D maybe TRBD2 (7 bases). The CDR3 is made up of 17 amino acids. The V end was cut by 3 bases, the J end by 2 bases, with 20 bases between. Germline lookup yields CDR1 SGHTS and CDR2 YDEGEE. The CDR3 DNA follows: TGTGCCAGCAGCTCTCCCCACACGGGGGGCTGGCAAGAGACCCAGTACTTC. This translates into CASSSPHTGGWQETQYF. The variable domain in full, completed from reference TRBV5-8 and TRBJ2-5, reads EAGVTQSPTHLIKTRGQQATLRCSPISGHTSVYWYQQALGLGLQFLLWYDEGEERNRGNFPPRFSGRQFPNYSSELNVNALELEDSALYLCASSSPHTGGWQETQYFGPGTRLLVL.

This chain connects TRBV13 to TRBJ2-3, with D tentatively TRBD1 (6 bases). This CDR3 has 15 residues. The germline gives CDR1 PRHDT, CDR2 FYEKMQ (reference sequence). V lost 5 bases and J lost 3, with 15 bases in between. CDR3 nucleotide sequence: TGTGCCAGCAGCCAAAGAGACAGGACGACAGATACGCAGTATTTT. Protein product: CASSQRDRTTDTQYF.

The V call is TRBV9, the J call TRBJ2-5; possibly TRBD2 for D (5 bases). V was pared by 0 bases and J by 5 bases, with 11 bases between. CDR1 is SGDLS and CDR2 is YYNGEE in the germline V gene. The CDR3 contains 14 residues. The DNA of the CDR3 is TGTGCCAGCAGCGTAGCTGGGAGTGAGGAGACCCAGTACTTC. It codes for CASSVAGSEETQYF. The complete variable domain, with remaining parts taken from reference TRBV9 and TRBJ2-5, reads DSGVTQTPKHLITATGQRVTLRCSPRSGDLSVYWYQQSLDQGLQFLIQYYNGEERAKGNILERFSAQQFPDLHSELNLSSLELGDSALYFCASSVAGSEETQYFGPGTRLLVL.

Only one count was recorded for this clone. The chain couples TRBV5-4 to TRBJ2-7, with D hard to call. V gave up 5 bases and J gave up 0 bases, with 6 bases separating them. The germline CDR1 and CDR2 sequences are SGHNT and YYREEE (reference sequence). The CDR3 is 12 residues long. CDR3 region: CASRVDSYEQYF. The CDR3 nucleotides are TGTGCCAGCAGGGTTGACTCCTACGAGCAGTACTTC.

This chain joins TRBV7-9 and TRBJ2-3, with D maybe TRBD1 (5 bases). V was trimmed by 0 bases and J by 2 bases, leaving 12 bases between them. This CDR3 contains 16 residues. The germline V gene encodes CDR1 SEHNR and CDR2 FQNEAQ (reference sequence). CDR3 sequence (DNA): TGTGCCAGCAGCTTAGCGAGTATCAGGGCCACAGATACGCAGTATTTT. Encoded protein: CASSLASIRATDTQYF.

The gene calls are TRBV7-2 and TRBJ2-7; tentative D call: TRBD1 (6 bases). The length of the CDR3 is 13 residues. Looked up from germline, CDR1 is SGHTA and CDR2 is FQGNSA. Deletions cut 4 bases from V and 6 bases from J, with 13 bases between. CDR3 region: CASSSAVGGEQYF. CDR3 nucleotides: TGTGCCAGCAGCTCCGCGGTAGGGGGCGAGCAGTACTTC.

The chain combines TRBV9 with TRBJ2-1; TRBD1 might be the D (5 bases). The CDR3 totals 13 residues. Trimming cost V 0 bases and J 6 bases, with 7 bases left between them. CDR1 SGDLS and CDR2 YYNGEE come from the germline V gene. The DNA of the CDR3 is TGTGCCAGCAGCGTAGCAGGGCTCAATGAGCAGTTCTTC. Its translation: CASSVAGLNEQFF.

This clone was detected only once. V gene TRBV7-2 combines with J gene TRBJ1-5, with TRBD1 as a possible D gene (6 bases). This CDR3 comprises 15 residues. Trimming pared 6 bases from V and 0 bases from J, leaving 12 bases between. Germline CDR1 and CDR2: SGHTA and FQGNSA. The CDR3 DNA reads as TGTGCCAGCAGAAAGGGGGGGTTTAGCAATCAGCCCCAGCATTTT. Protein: CASRKGGFSNQPQHF.

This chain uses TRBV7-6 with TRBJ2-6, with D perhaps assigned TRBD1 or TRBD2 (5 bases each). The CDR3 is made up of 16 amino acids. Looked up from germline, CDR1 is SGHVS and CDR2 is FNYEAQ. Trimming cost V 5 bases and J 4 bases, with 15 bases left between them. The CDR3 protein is CASSPLGAAGANVLTF. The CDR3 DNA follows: TGTGCCAGCAGCCCCCTCGGGGCGGCGGGGGCCAACGTCCTGACTTTC.

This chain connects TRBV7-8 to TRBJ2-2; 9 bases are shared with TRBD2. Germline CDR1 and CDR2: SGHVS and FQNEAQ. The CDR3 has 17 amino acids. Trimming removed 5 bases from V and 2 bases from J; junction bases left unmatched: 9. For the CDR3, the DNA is TGTGCCAGCAGCCCACGACTAGCGGCTACTAACACCGGGGAGCTGTTTTTT. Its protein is CASSPRLAATNTGELFF.

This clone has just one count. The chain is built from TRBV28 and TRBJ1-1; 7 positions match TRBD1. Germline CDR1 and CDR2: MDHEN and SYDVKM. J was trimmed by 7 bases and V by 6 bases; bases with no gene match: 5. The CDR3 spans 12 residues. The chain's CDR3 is CASSRQGREAFF. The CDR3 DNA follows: TGTGCCAGCAGCCGACAGGGTCGTGAAGCTTTCTTT. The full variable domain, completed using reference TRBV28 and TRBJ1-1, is DVKVTQSSRYLVKRTGEKVFLECVQDMDHENMFWYRQDPGLGLRLIYFSYDVKMKEKGDIPEGYSVSREKKERFSLILESASTNQTSMYLCASSRQGREAFFGQGTRLTVV.

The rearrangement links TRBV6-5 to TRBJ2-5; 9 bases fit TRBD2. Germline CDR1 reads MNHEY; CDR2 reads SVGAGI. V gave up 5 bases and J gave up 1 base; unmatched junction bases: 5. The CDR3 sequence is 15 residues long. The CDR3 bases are TGTGCCAGCAGTCGGACTAGCGCCTCCCAAGAGACCCAGTACTTC. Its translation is CASSRTSASQETQYF.

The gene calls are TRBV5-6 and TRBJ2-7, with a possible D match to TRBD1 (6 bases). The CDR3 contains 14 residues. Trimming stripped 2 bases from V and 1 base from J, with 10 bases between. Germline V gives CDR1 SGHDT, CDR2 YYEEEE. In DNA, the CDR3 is TGTGCCAGCAGCTTTCAGGGGTCATCCTACGAGCAGTACTTC. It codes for CASSFQGSSYEQYF.

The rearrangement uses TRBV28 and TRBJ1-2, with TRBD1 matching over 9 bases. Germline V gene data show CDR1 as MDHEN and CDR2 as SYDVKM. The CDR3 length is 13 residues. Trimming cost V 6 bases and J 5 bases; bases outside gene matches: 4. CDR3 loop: CASSPGTGYGYTF. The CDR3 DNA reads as TGTGCCAGCAGCCCCGGGACAGGGTATGGCTACACCTTC.

CDR3 amino acids: CASSDAGSGFTDTQYF. The CDR3 DNA sequence: TGTGCCAGCAGTGATGCCGGGAGCGGATTCACAGATACGCAGTATTTT. This chain links TRBV25-1 with TRBJ2-3; weak D call: TRBD2 (6 bases). V gave up 3 bases and J gave up 2 bases, with 15 bases separating them. This CDR3 contains 16 residues. From germline, CDR1 is MGHDK and CDR2 SYGVNS.

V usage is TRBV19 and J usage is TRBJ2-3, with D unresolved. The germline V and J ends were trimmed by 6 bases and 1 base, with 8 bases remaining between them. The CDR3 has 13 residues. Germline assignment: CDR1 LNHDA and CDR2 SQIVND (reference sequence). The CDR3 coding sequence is TGTGCCAGTAGGGACCGCCGCACAGATACGCAGTATTTT. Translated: CASRDRRTDTQYF.

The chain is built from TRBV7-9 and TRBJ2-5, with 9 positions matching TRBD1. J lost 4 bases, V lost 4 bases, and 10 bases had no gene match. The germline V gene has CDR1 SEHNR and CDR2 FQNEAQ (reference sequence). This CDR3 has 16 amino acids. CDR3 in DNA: TGTGCCAGCAGCTCCCGGGGACAGGGCGTTTTAGAGACCCAGTACTTC. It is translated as CASSSRGQGVLETQYF.

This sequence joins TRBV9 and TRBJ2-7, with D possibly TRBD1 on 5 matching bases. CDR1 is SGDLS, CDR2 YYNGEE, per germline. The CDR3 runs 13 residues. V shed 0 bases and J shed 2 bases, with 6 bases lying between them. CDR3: CASSVGTTYEQYF. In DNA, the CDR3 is TGTGCCAGCAGCGTAGGGACAACCTACGAGCAGTACTTC.

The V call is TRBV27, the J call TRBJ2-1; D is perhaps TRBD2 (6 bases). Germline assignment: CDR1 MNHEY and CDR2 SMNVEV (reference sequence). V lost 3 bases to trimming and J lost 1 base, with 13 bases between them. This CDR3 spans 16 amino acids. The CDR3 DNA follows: TGTGCCAGCAGTTTGTTCGGGAGTAGATCCTACAATGAGCAGTTCTTC. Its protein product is CASSLFGSRSYNEQFF.

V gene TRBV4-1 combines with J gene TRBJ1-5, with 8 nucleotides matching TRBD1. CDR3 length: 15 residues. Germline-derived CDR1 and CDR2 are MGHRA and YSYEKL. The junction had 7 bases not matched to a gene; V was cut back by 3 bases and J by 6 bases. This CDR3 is CASSHEDRESQPQHF. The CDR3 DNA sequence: TGCGCCAGCAGCCACGAGGACAGGGAAAGTCAGCCCCAGCATTTT.

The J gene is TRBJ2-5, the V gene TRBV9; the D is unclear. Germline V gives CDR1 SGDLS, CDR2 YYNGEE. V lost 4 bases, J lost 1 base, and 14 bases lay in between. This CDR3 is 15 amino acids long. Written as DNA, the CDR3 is TGTGCCAGCAGCTCCAGTGGGGTAACCCAAGAGACCCAGTACTTC. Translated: CASSSSGVTQETQYF.

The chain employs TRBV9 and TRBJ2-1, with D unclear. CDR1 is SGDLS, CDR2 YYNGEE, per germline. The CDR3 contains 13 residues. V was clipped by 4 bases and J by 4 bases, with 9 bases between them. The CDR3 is CASSPPLYNEQFF. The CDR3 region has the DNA TGTGCCAGCAGCCCGCCCTTGTACAATGAGCAGTTCTTC.

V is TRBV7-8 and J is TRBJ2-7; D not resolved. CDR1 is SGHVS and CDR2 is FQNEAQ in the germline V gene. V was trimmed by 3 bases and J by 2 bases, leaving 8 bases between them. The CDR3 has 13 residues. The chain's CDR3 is CASSLRLAYEQYF. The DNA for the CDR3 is TGTGCCAGCAGCTTGAGGTTAGCCTACGAGCAGTACTTC.

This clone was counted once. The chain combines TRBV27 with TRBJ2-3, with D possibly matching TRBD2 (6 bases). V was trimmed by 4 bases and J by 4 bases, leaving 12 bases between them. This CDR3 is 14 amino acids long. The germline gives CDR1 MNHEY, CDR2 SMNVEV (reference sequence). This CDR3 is CASSWGLRADTQYF. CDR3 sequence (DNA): TGTGCCAGCAGTTGGGGACTGCGGGCAGATACGCAGTATTTT.